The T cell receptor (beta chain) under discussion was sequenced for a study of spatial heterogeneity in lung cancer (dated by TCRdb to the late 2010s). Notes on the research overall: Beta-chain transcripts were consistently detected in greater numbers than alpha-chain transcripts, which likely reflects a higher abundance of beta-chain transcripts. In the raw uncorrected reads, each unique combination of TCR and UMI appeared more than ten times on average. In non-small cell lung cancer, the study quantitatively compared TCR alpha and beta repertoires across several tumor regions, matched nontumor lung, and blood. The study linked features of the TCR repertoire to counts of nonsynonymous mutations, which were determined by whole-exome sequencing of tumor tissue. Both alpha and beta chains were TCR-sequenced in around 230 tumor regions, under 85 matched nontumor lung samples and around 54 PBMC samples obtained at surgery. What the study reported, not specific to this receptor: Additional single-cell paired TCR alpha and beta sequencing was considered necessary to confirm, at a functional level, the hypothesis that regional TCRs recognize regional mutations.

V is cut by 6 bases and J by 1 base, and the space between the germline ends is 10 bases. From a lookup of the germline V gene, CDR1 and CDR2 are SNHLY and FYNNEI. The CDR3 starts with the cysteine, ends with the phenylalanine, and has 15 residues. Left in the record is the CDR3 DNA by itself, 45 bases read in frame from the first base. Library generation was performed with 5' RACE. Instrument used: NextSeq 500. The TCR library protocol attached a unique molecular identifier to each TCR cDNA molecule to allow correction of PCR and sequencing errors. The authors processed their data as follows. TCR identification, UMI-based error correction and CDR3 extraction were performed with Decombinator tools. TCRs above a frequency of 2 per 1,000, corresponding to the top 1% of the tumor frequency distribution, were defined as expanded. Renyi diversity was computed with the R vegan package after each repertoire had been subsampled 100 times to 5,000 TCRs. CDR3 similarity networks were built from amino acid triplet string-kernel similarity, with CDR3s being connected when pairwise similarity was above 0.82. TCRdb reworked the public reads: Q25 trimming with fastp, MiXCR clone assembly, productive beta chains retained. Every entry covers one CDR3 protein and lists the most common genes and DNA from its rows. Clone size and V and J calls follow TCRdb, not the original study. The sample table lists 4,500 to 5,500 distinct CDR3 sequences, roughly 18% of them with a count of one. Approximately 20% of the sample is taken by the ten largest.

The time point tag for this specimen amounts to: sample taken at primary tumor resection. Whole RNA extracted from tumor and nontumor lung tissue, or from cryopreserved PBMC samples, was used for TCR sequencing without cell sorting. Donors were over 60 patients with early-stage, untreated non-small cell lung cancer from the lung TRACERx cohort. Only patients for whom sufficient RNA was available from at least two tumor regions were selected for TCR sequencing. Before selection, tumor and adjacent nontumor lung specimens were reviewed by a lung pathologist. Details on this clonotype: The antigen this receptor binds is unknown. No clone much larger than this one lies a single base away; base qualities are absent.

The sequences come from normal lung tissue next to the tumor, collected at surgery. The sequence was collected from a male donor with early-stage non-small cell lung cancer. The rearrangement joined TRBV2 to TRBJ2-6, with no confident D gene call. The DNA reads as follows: TGTGCCAGCAGGGACCTGGGATCTGGGGCCAACGTCCTGACTTTC. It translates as CASRDLGSGANVLTF.